This T cell receptor (beta chain) was retrieved from a study of T cell repertoires in cytomegalovirus infection. Study details: The public TCR beta signatures pointed to both CMV infection and matching HLA type. Notes on the study in general: Summed frequency of public TCR beta families distinguished CMV carriers with the relevant HLA. Clonotype analysis showed dominance of the ex vivo response by HLA-C-restricted CMV-specific TCR beta clonotypes.

This clonotype was seen more than once but under ten times. Its antigen is currently unknown. Trimming removed 3 bases from V and 3 bases from J; junction bases left unmatched: 7. The CDR3 contains 16 residues. The germline V gene has CDR1 LGHNA and CDR2 YSLEER. TCRdb independently ran MiXCR on the reads; one entry per CDR3 protein. The sample gives 300,000 to 450,000 distinct CDR3 sequences, approximately 18% of which show up once; 8.5% to 10% is in the top ten. Sequenced: PBMCs. The receptor's source is a human donor in good health (CMV status not recorded). Some clones in this sample may be carry-over from other donors' samples. The chain is built from TRBV4-3 and TRBJ2-7; 11 bases match TRBD2. The CDR3 reads CASSQDLTSGVYEQYF. DNA of the CDR3: TGCGCCAGCAGCCAGGACCTGACTAGCGGGGTCTACGAGCAGTACTTC.